Shown below are 14 T cell receptor beta chains from a single sample sequenced in a study of T cell repertoires in cytomegalovirus infection. TCRdb ran MiXCR on the reads and lists one entry per CDR3 protein. The data show some 350,000 distinct CDR3 sequences, 29% seen once. For these receptors, no antigen is known. The source material was cultured PBMCs, sampled from culture after CMV antigen stimulation. The receptors shown here come from a human donor in good health (CMV status not recorded). Some clones in this sample may be carry-over from other donors' samples.

The V and J genes are TRBV10-3 and TRBJ2-3; D remains ambiguous. Germline CDR1 reads ENHRY; CDR2 reads SYGVKD. V lost 6 bases and J 4 bases, leaving 20 bases between the germline ends. This CDR3 has 16 amino acids. The CDR3 DNA follows: TGTGCCATCAGCCCGGGCCACACCGGTGGGGCAGATACGCAGTATTTT. Encoded protein: CAISPGHTGGADTQYF.

This clonotype was observed at least ten times. The chain has TRBV7-9 and TRBJ1-6; 11 bases are a match to TRBD1. Germline V CDR1 and CDR2: SEHNR, FQNEAQ (reference sequence). The CDR3 is made up of 19 amino acids. V trimming: 5 bases; J trimming: 0 bases; junction bases outside the gene matches: 9. CDR3 residues: CASSHGTGGANSYNSPLHF. The CDR3 nucleotides read TGTGCCAGCAGCCACGGGACAGGGGGGGCGAACTCCTATAATTCACCCCTCCACTTT. The complete variable domain, with remaining parts taken from reference TRBV7-9 and TRBJ1-6, reads DTGVSQNPRHKITKRGQNVTFRCDPISEHNRLYWYRQTLGQGPEFLTYFQNEAQLEKSRLLSDRFSAERPKGSFSTLEIQRTEQGDSAMYLCASSHGTGGANSYNSPLHFGNGTRLTVT.

This clonotype was seen more than once but under ten times. The chain recombines TRBV10-3 with TRBJ1-1; 7 bases align to TRBD1. Germline V gives CDR1 ENHRY, CDR2 SYGVKD. This CDR3 is built from 13 residues. Losses at the gene ends were 6 bases for V and 0 bases for J; bases not matched to a gene: 1. In DNA form, the CDR3 reads TGTGCCATCAGCGGGACAGTGAACACTGAAGCTTTCTTT. Its translation: CAISGTVNTEAFF.

This clonotype was observed a handful of times. The J gene is TRBJ1-1, the V gene TRBV6-1, with no clear D. This CDR3 has 15 residues. Between the trimmed V and J ends, which lost 2 bases and 5 bases, there was a span of 15 bases. Germline V CDR1 and CDR2: MNHNS, SASEGT. The CDR3 bases are TGTGCCAGCAGTGAACTGGATGGATTTCGGACTGAAGCTTTCTTT. This encodes CASSELDGFRTEAFF.

This chain uses TRBV28 with TRBJ1-1; no clear D gene. Germline-derived CDR1 and CDR2 are MDHEN and SYDVKM. Between the trimmed V and J ends, which lost 6 bases and 3 bases, there was a span of 8 bases. The CDR3 spans 12 residues. CDR3 in amino acids: CASSSLHTEAFF. DNA of the CDR3: TGTGCCAGCAGCTCCCTTCACACTGAAGCTTTCTTT.

In this sample, this clonotype turned up a few times. The chain couples TRBV12-5 to TRBJ1-1; D is undetermined. Per the germline V gene, CDR1 is LGHNT and CDR2 is FRNRAP. CDR3 length: 13 amino acids. The V gene lost 1 base and the J gene lost 4 bases, with 7 bases spanning the gap. As DNA, the CDR3 is TGTGCTAGTGGTTTGGGAGTCTTCACTGAAGCTTTCTTT. Its protein is CASGLGVFTEAFF.

This chain connects TRBV7-4 to TRBJ2-1; the match to TRBD2 covers 8 bases. With 3 bases clipped from V and 1 base from J, the junction kept 14 bases outside the gene matches. This CDR3 contains 19 residues. CDR1 is SGHVT, CDR2 SQSDAQ, per germline. The CDR3 loop reads CASSFLTREDGFSYNEQFF. The CDR3 DNA reads as TGTGCCAGCAGCTTCTTGACGCGGGAGGACGGATTTTCCTACAATGAGCAGTTCTTC. The complete variable domain, with remaining parts taken from reference TRBV7-4 and TRBJ2-1, reads GAGVSQSPRYKVAKRGRDVALRCDSISGHVTLYWYRQTLGQGSEVLTYSQSDAQRDKSGRPSGRFSAERPERSVSTLKIQRTEQGDSAVYLCASSFLTREDGFSYNEQFFGPGTRLTVL.

V gene TRBV19 combines with J gene TRBJ2-7, with D unclear. Germline CDR1 LNHDA, CDR2 SQIVND (reference sequence). The CDR3 sequence is 11 residues long. The V end was cut by 5 bases, the J end by 7 bases, with 9 bases between. The CDR3 DNA is TGTGCCAGTAGTCCCGGCTGGGAGCAGTACTTC. Its protein product is CASSPGWEQYF.

The chain couples TRBV5-5 to TRBJ2-7; D is perhaps TRBD1 (5 bases). V dropped 4 bases and J dropped 5 bases, with 28 bases sitting between them. CDR1 and CDR2 (germline): SGHKS, YYEKEE (reference sequence). The CDR3 contains 18 residues. CDR3 nucleotides: TGTGCCAGCAGCCCAACCCACCCAGGGAAACATCGGTTCCACGAGCAGTACTTC. Amino acid sequence: CASSPTHPGKHRFHEQYF.

The CDR3 protein is CASSPLSGRKGTDTQYF. The CDR3 nucleotides are TGTGCCAGCAGCCCTTTGTCCGGGAGGAAAGGCACAGATACGCAGTATTTT. This chain connects TRBV7-9 to TRBJ2-3; 7 nucleotides agree with TRBD2. This CDR3 has 17 amino acids. Germline loops: CDR1 SEHNR, CDR2 FQNEAQ (reference sequence). V was clipped by 5 bases and J by 1 base; unmatched bases: 12. Filled out from reference TRBV7-9 and TRBJ2-3, the complete variable domain reads DTGVSQNPRHKITKRGQNVTFRCDPISEHNRLYWYRQTLGQGPEFLTYFQNEAQLEKSRLLSDRFSAERPKGSFSTLEIQRTEQGDSAMYLCASSPLSGRKGTDTQYFGPGTRLTVL.

This sequence joins TRBV7-3 and TRBJ2-6; 7 bases agree with TRBD2. Germline V gives CDR1 SGHTA, CDR2 FQGTGA. V lost 0 bases and J lost 4; bases outside the gene matches: 9. CDR3 length: 18 residues. The CDR3 DNA reads as TGTGCCAGCAGCTTAACGGGGCCGGGGGGAGCCGGGGCCAACGTCCTGACTTTC. This sequence encodes CASSLTGPGGAGANVLTF.

In DNA, the CDR3 is TGTGCCAGCAGCTTAGTGGGGTATAGCGGTGGAGTGCGGACCCAGTACTTC. This codes for CASSLVGYSGGVRTQYF. This chain uses TRBV7-2 with TRBJ2-5; possibly TRBD2 for D (6 bases). CDR3 length equals 17 residues. Per the germline V gene, CDR1 is SGHTA and CDR2 is FQGNSA. The V end was cut by 1 base, the J end by 7 bases, with 22 bases between.

The chain employs TRBV19 and TRBJ2-1, with 8 bases that match TRBD2. CDR3 size: 16 residues. V was pared by 3 bases and J by 6 bases, with 10 bases of the junction left unmatched. Germline-derived CDR1 and CDR2 are LNHDA and SQIVND (reference sequence). CDR3 region: CASSMDREGQGNEQFF. CDR3 sequence (DNA): TGTGCCAGTAGTATGGACCGGGAGGGCCAAGGCAATGAGCAGTTCTTC.

The rearrangement uses TRBV7-6 and TRBJ2-7; 9 bases are shared with TRBD1. This CDR3 spans 13 amino acids. Trimming removed 5 bases from V and 4 bases from J; junction bases left unmatched: 3. Per the germline V gene, CDR1 is SGHVS and CDR2 is FNYEAQ. CDR3 DNA: TGTGCCAGCAGCGGGACAGGGTGGTACGAGCAGTACTTC. This codes for CASSGTGWYEQYF.